This entry concerns a single T cell receptor beta chain. This clone is a singleton in its sample. Its antigen remains undetermined. No per-base quality is available; no much larger clone lies one base away. Library preparation employed the immunoSEQ multiplex PCR assay. For the multiplex PCR, a mixture combining 60 forward primers for TCR Vbeta segments and 13 reverse primers for TCR Jbeta segments was used. A multiplex PCR assay on genomic DNA amplified the CDR3 region of rearranged TCR beta genes. The amplified TCR beta libraries were sequenced on the Illumina HiSeq System as 87-base-pair reads. As for how the authors treated the data: Across the roughly 600 repertoires, a later analysis counted about 81 million unique TCR beta chains, 9.5 million to 13 million of which were shared by at least two donors. To remove PCR and sequencing errors, raw reads were error-corrected and collapsed into unique sequences using a nearest-neighbor algorithm that merged closely related sequences. CDR3 sequences were aligned to IMGT reference sequences to assign V, D and J gene segments. For a sequence to be retained, a match of at least six nucleotides was required to both a V gene segment and a J gene segment. A rearrangement was called productive if the CDR3 had no stop codons and remained in frame with V and J, and every other rearrangement was called non-productive. Following IMGT convention, CDR3 was defined as the stretch from the second conserved V-encoded cysteine to the conserved J-encoded phenylalanine. The earlier analysis of some 600 of the donors excluded sequences that lacked an unambiguous match to a single V gene segment. An earlier analysis of approximately 590 of the donors classified V segments as functional when productive rearrangements were above 56.7% and as segregating when the standard deviation between donors was above 5%. A statistical classification framework was developed to diagnose cytomegalovirus status using the catalog of TCR beta chain sequences. V and J gene assignment, in a later analysis, came from comparing TCR nucleotide sequences with IMGT/GENE-DB human TR gene sequences. The TCRdist pipeline was used in a later analysis to assign CDR3 sequences and most-parsimonious VDJ recombination scenarios. A later analysis defined each TCR beta chain by its CDR3 amino acid sequence plus V-gene family, and excluded reads lacking a unique V-gene family. A later analysis removed nearly 600 highly shared, low-generation-probability nucleotide sequences to deal with suspected cross-contamination and a sequencing artifact. In a later analysis, a clonal expansion index for each public chain was calculated from normalized within-repertoire ranks of inferred template counts. In a later analysis, generation probabilities were computed with a VDJ recombination model fitted to out-of-frame rearrangements, and the resulting probabilities were checked against IGoR. Hypergeometric tests were used in a later analysis to score TCR-TCR, TCR-HLA and TCR-CMV co-occurrence, with a repertoire-size bias correction applied to the TCR pairs. To estimate false discovery rates, a later analysis permuted the HLA or CMV assignments 20 times. In a later analysis, co-occurring TCRs were grouped with DBSCAN, and TCRdist sequence similarity was added when clustering was performed within HLA-allele-positive subsets. Co-occurrence clustering excluded repertoires with fewer than 30,000 or more than 120,000 public chains, plus five with anomalous nucleotide sharing. TCRdb holds this immuneACCESS table with in-frame rearrangements only. Some clones are missing; in checked studies, unresolved V genes explain under half, and the rest has no known cause. The V and J calls and clone size come from that table; D and trimming were worked out from the DNA. The table for this sample lists 90,000 to 100,000 clones; approximately 83% of them were counted only once. The ten biggest clones cover under 4% of the sample.

In total, over 600 healthy bone marrow donors made up the cohort. At the time of sampling, every cohort member was nominally healthy, though immune exposures that went unrecorded were likely present. The donor was CMV seronegative and was included in the group of several hundred seronegative cohort members. A peripheral blood sample was provided by each donor, and peripheral blood mononuclear cells were used for TCR beta sequencing. Genomic DNA was extracted from the blood cell samples with the Qiagen DNeasy Blood Extraction Kit. At the junction V is shortened by 1 base and J by 0 bases; bases outside the gene matches: 3. Spanning cysteine to phenylalanine, the CDR3 consists of 16 amino acids. Just CDR3 DNA is preserved here, 48 bases in frame from base 1. Via the germline V gene, CDR1 is SQVTM and CDR2 ANQGSEA. This specimen belongs to a study of cytomegalovirus exposure and HLA in healthy donors (TCRdb year 2017). General notes on the study: In an earlier analysis of 587 of the donors, roughly 300 Gb of sequence data and just under 120 million unique TCR beta sequences from roughly 200 million T cells were reported. The later analysis used no new phenotypic data to find candidate immune exposures, relying instead on TCR beta sequences and their occurrence across donors. Alongside the repertoire data, information on donor age, sex, ethnicity and CMV serostatus was compiled. Typing coverage varied by locus: roughly 620-630 donors for A, B, C, DRB1 and DQB1; approximately 500 for DQA1; more than 600 for DPA1; 400 to 480 for DPB1. Roughly 300 gigabases of sequencing data and approximately 85 million unique TCR sequences were included in an early release covering about 620 HLA-typed donors. To predict cytomegalovirus infection status, the study brought together high-throughput TCR immunosequencing, statistical association of individual TCRs with disease status, and machine learning. A later analysis re-analyzed previously published TCR beta repertoires from 666 donors and added high-resolution HLA genotyping to study TCR occurrence patterns. An earlier analysis of about 600 of the donors used high-throughput TCR beta sequencing to judge whether each TCR beta V gene segment behaved as functional or pseudogenic. The study aimed to test whether signatures of past pathogen exposure could be identified by cataloging public T cell receptors. Every discovery cohort repertoire had been produced on one sequencing platform. A later genetic analysis took genome-wide SNP genotypes for about 55% of the 666 donors and used that subset as a discovery cohort. Roughly five DR-DQ haplotypes were treated as single units for association and clustering because of strong linkage in the cohort. The T cell repertoires of around 730 subjects were profiled by immunosequencing and related to cytomegalovirus serostatus. Across approximately 400 genotyped donors of the cohort, an average of approximately 240,000 unique TCR beta nucleotide sequences per donor were sequenced, and 15% to 20% of those sequences were non-productive. In addition to the first cohort of about 650 subjects, a separate validation cohort of around 110 different subjects was used. Among the approximately 430 genotyped donors, approximately 77% belonged to the genetic ancestry cluster associated with self-reported Caucasian donors. HLA typing included class I and class II loci at four-digit resolution.

Summary of the overall study and its limitations: A cluster of highly shared sequence variants was judged likely to be a technical artifact of the sequencing pipeline. In a later analysis, the rate of TCR association differed among HLA loci, with DRB1 alleles having the most associated TCRs and HLA-C alleles having the fewest. Most TCR sequences were seen in very few donors, while some public TCRs were found in many individuals. It was suggested by the authors that the approach could potentially be generalized to other disease states and immunological phenotypes. The study listed approximately 160 TCR beta chains as associated with cytomegalovirus. When HLA alleles, especially DR and DQ, strongly co-occurred, attributing TCR associations to individual alleles was difficult. The earlier analysis of almost 600 of the donors excluded some 16 rarely observed V segments, including chromosome 9 orphons, because counts were too low. Cytomegalovirus status was reported to be diagnosed by the classifier with high specificity and sensitivity in both the original and validation cohorts. In this cohort, only TCR beta chains were sequenced, and detectable features were limited by the absence of alpha or paired-chain data. A further reported finding was that TCR beta sequences accurately predicted the HLA-A and HLA-B alleles for most subjects in the first cohort. A later genetic analysis reported fewer N-insertions in productive TCRs among donors in an Asian-associated ancestry cluster than the roughly 700-donor mean. An earlier analysis of approximately 600 of the donors showed that most TCR beta V segments appeared in productive rearrangements either about 87% or about 30% of the time, which broadly matched IMGT annotations. Some IMGT-functional V segments, including TRBV6-2 and TRBV6-3, could not be distinguished by the 87-base-pair reads and were therefore excluded. In a later analysis, about 17,000 TCR beta sequences were associated with specific HLA alleles at a false discovery rate of 0.05. V-gene and J-gene trimming of TCR beta chains was associated with a missense DCLRE1C variant in a later genetic analysis, and the association was replicated in an independent cohort. A few of the identified cytomegalovirus-associated TCR beta chains were confirmed in vitro to be specific for cytomegalovirus antigens. A later analysis found that HLA-associated TCR beta chains were more clonally expanded and had lower generation probabilities than equally common non-associated chains. Correlated functional status among segregating V segments might be attributable to linkage disequilibrium, but an unknown experimental factor could not be ruled out. A later analysis found that most CMV-associated TCR beta chains appeared HLA-restricted, with HLA associations seemingly driven largely by CMV exposure. CMV serostatus was the only immune exposure information available for the cohort. The presence/absence analyses assumed that sequencing depth was roughly uniform across donors, and that assumption may not be true. HLA typing was unavailable for some donors at each locus, so association tests used only the typed subset. Several of the top co-occurrence clusters appeared to be linked to parvovirus B19, influenza, CMV and Epstein-Barr virus, according to a later analysis.

The receptor's source is a man aged 50-59 years in good health and CMV-seronegative. The rearranged segments are TRBV29-1 and TRBJ2-6; TRBD2 matches 7 bases in the middle. Source material: PBMCs. The CDR3 region: CSVEGGGSSGANVLTF. The DNA sequence is given as TGCAGCGTTGAAGGGGGGGGGAGCTCTGGGGCCAACGTCCTGACTTTC.